This T cell receptor (beta chain) was recorded in a study of CD8+ T cells in alopecia areata. Reverse transcription of extracted RNA yielded cDNA, which provided the sequencing template. The table came from immunoSEQ multiplex PCR; TCRdb's copy has only in-frame clones and leaves some out. This repertoire shows 150,000 to 200,000 clones, 45% to 65% found once; its top ten account for approximately 3.3%. The CDR3 is 15 amino acids. CDR1 is SQVTM, CDR2 ANQGSEA, per germline. V was pared by 2 bases and J by 2 bases, with 16 bases between. Specified treatment: oral pan-JAK inhibitor, 5-10 mg twice daily. V and J are TRBV29-1 and TRBJ2-7; possibly TRBD2 for D (5 bases). Material: CD4+ T cells sorted from blood, obtained at week 4, from a patient treated with tofacitinib. The source is a human donor with alopecia areata. The DNA of the CDR3 is TGCAGCGTTGAACTCCGTCGGCGGGTGGCCTACGAGCAGTACTTC. Translation: CSVELRRRVAYEQYF.